This is a list of T cell receptor beta chains from one sample in a study of human T cells and chemical hapten exposure. TCRdb re-called the RACE reads with MiXCR, one entry per CDR3 protein. This sample has more than 250,000 distinct CDR3 sequences, with roughly 7.7% found just once. Sequencing used whole blood, obtained in connection with sensitization to the hapten diphenylcyclopropenone (DPC). These receptor sequences come from a man aged 18 to 30 with alopecia areata. Some clones in this sample may be carry-over from other donors' samples. Both conserved end residues are part of each CDR3. A D gene is named only where the DNA matches it firmly. Clone size is shown for a subset of rows, as once, few, many or a class of expanded clone.

j_gene,abundance,v_gene,d_gene,CDR3aa,CDR3nt
TRBJ1-2,many,TRBV28,.,CASRWKGINYGYTF,TGTGCCAGCAGATGGAAGGGAATTAACTATGGCTACACCTTC
TRBJ2-3,few,TRBV6-5,.,CASRQPAQDTQYF,TGTGCCAGCAGGCAACCCGCCCAAGATACGCAGTATTTT
TRBJ1-6,few,TRBV4-3,.,CASSQAESPSSYNSPLHF,TGCGCCAGCAGCCAAGCGGAGTCCCCCAGCTCCTATAATTCACCCCTCCACTTT
TRBJ2-5,.,TRBV7-9,TRBD2,CASSPWEGQETQYF,TGTGCCAGCAGCCCCTGGGAGGGACAAGAGACCCAGTACTTC
TRBJ2-1,.,TRBV20-1,.,CSASVLRAGYNEQFF,TGCAGTGCTAGCGTACTGAGGGCCGGATACAATGAGCAGTTCTTC
TRBJ1-5,few,TRBV5-5,TRBD1,CASSWGDRGGNQPQHF,TGTGCCAGCAGCTGGGGGGACAGGGGCGGCAATCAGCCCCAGCATTTT
TRBJ1-2,.,TRBV12-3/TRBV12-4,.,CASTQDKAFGYTF,TGTGCCAGCACCCAGGACAAGGCCTTTGGCTACACCTTC
TRBJ2-1,few,TRBV27,TRBD1,CAMQGAIPYNEQFF,TGTGCCATGCAGGGGGCAATTCCCTACAATGAGCAGTTCTTC
TRBJ2-7,.,TRBV9,TRBD2,CASSPRSLAGPYEQYF,TGTGCCAGCAGCCCCCGATCGCTAGCGGGACCCTACGAGCAGTACTTC
TRBJ2-5,.,TRBV10-3,.,CAISDSPGQETQYF,TGTGCCATCAGTGATTCCCCCGGGCAAGAGACCCAGTACTTC
TRBJ1-1,.,TRBV28,.,CASSTRDEAFF,TGTGCCAGCAGCACCCGGGACGAAGCTTTCTTT
TRBJ1-4,many,TRBV28,.,CASSPPGADTTTNEKLFF,TGTGCCAGCAGCCCTCCAGGGGCCGATACTACAACTAATGAAAAACTGTTTTTT
TRBJ1-5,many,TRBV6-1,.,CASVDRTNQPQHF,TGTGCCAGCGTTGACAGAACCAATCAGCCCCAGCATTTT
TRBJ2-7,.,TRBV20-1,.,CSAPGRGSYEQYF,TGCAGTGCCCCCGGGCGTGGCAGCTACGAGCAGTACTTC
TRBJ1-1,few,TRBV28,TRBD1,CASSSLMGRRGRTEAFF,TGTGCCAGCAGCAGTTTGATGGGTAGGAGGGGGCGGACTGAAGCTTTCTTT
TRBJ1-1,.,TRBV6-5,TRBD1,CASRRTGSYTEAFF,TGTGCCAGCAGAAGGACAGGGTCGTACACTGAAGCTTTCTTT
TRBJ2-1,.,TRBV28,.,CASSFGTNNEQFF,TGTGCCAGCAGTTTTGGAACTAACAATGAGCAGTTCTTC
TRBJ2-3,many,TRBV7-9,TRBD2,CAAGRGGIPDTQYF,TGTGCCGCGGGCCGGGGGGGCATCCCAGATACGCAGTATTTT
TRBJ1-3,.,TRBV12-3/TRBV12-4,.,CASSLSWGDGNTIYF,TGTGCCAGCAGTTTAAGCTGGGGCGATGGAAACACCATATATTTT
TRBJ2-2,few,TRBV6-5,TRBD1,CASRPDRGLAGELFF,TGTGCCAGCAGACCCGACAGGGGTTTGGCCGGGGAGCTGTTTTTT
TRBJ1-1,many,TRBV6-4,TRBD1,CASSGDRGTEAFF,TGTGCCAGCAGTGGGGACAGGGGAACTGAAGCTTTCTTT
TRBJ2-1,.,TRBV13,TRBD2,CASSSRGSGAYNEQFF,TGTGCCAGCAGCTCCCGGGGTAGCGGGGCCTACAATGAGCAGTTCTTC
TRBJ2-2,.,TRBV20-1,TRBD2,CSAHRLAGDLLNTGELFF,TGCAGTGCCCACCGCCTAGCGGGGGACCTCTTAAACACCGGGGAGCTGTTTTTT
TRBJ1-2,many,TRBV4-3,.,CASSQLSPGGDYGYTF,TGCGCCAGCAGCCAATTGAGTCCGGGAGGCGACTATGGCTACACCTTC
TRBJ1-3,.,TRBV7-2,TRBD1,CASSLWAPYRGSGGNGNTIYF,TGTGCCAGCAGCTTATGGGCACCATACAGGGGGAGTGGGGGAAATGGAAACACCATATATTTT
TRBJ2-5,few,TRBV4-3,.,CASSQKAGRKQETQYF,TGCGCCAGCAGCCAAAAGGCGGGGAGGAAGCAAGAGACCCAGTACTTC
TRBJ1-3,many,TRBV12-3/TRBV12-4,.,CASSLRDTGNTIYF,TGTGCCAGCAGTTTAAGGGACACTGGAAACACCATATATTTT
TRBJ1-4,.,TRBV4-1,TRBD1,CASSQEPVDRGLNEKLFF,TGCGCCAGCAGCCAAGAACCCGTCGACAGGGGATTGAATGAAAAACTGTTTTTT
TRBJ1-6,many,TRBV7-3,.,CASSQGNNSPLHF,TGTGCCAGCAGTCAGGGGAATAATTCACCCCTCCACTTT
TRBJ2-1,few,TRBV10-2,TRBD2,CASSESRLAVNNEQFF,TGCGCCAGCAGTGAGTCTCGACTAGCGGTGAACAATGAGCAGTTCTTC
TRBJ2-2,few,TRBV5-1,.,CASSLGGHGTGELFF,TGCGCCAGCAGCTTGGGAGGACATGGCACCGGGGAGCTGTTTTTT
TRBJ2-4,.,TRBV28,TRBD2,CASSEDSGYENIQYF,TGTGCCAGCAGTGAGGATAGCGGGTACGAAAACATTCAGTACTTC
TRBJ2-2,few,TRBV7-9,TRBD2,CASSPRLAGGVSNTGELFF,TGTGCCAGCAGCCCCCGACTAGCGGGGGGTGTATCGAACACCGGGGAGCTGTTTTTT
TRBJ2-3,many,TRBV7-9,.,CASSSDWNTQYF,TGTGCCAGCAGCTCCGATTGGAATACGCAGTATTTT
TRBJ2-5,.,TRBV19,TRBD2,CASRSGTSSQETQYF,TGTGCCAGTAGATCCGGGACTAGCTCCCAAGAGACCCAGTACTTC
TRBJ2-2,.,TRBV11-2,TRBD1,CASSLKTGFTGELFF,TGTGCCAGCAGCTTGAAGACAGGGTTCACCGGGGAGCTGTTTTTT
TRBJ1-4,few,TRBV20-1,TRBD1,CSARIITDRGHGMAAEKLFF,TGCAGTGCTAGAATTATAACGGACAGGGGGCATGGGATGGCCGCTGAAAAACTGTTTTTT
TRBJ2-1,.,TRBV5-1,.,CASRIYNEQFF,TGCGCCAGCAGGATCTACAATGAGCAGTTCTTC
TRBJ1-2,few,TRBV4-1,.,CASSRGQIFTNYGYTF,TGCGCCAGCAGCCGAGGACAGATTTTTACAAACTATGGCTACACCTTC
TRBJ1-1,few,TRBV29-1,TRBD1,CRGDRDKLAFF,TGCAGAGGCGACAGGGACAAGCTGGCTTTCTTT
TRBJ2-1,.,TRBV7-2,TRBD2,CASSLGLADNEQFF,TGTGCCAGCAGCTTAGGACTAGCGGATAATGAGCAGTTCTTC
TRBJ1-1,few,TRBV4-3,TRBD1,CASSQDPSGTARRAFF,TGCGCCAGCAGCCAAGATCCCTCCGGGACAGCCCGAAGGGCTTTCTTT
TRBJ1-3,.,TRBV6-5,.,CASVRDNRGSGNTIYF,TGTGCCAGCGTTCGGGACAACCGTGGCTCTGGAAACACCATATATTTT
TRBJ1-1,few,TRBV6-5,.,CASSYGEGTAEAFF,TGTGCCAGCAGTTACGGGGAAGGGACCGCTGAAGCTTTCTTT
TRBJ1-3,.,TRBV12-3/TRBV12-4,.,CASSMTAKTGNTIYF,TGTGCCAGCAGCATGACAGCTAAGACCGGAAACACCATATATTTT
TRBJ2-7,.,TRBV12-3/TRBV12-4,.,CASSFQYTVIVEQYF,TGTGCCAGCAGTTTTCAGTACACAGTGATTGTGGAGCAGTACTTC
TRBJ2-2,few,TRBV7-2,.,CASSWGVQDTGELFF,TGTGCCAGCAGCTGGGGAGTACAGGACACCGGGGAGCTGTTTTTT
TRBJ1-6,many,TRBV3-1,.,CASSLGSGNSPLHF,TGTGCCAGCAGCCTGGGTAGTGGGAATTCACCCCTCCACTTT
TRBJ2-2,few,TRBV7-8,.,CASSLASKSGELFF,TGTGCCAGCAGCTTGGCTAGCAAGTCCGGGGAGCTGTTTTTT
TRBJ2-7,.,TRBV10-3,.,CAISGTFYEQYF,TGTGCCATCAGTGGGACCTTCTACGAGCAGTACTTC
TRBJ2-2,.,TRBV20-1,.,CSARDPDPPRAGELFF,TGCAGTGCTAGAGACCCGGACCCCCCGAGGGCCGGGGAGCTGTTTTTT
TRBJ2-3,few,TRBV10-3,.,CAIAQELGDTQYF,TGTGCCATTGCCCAGGAGTTAGGGGATACGCAGTATTTT
TRBJ1-6,.,TRBV7-9,.,CASSPGTTSPLHF,TGTGCCAGCAGCCCCGGGACTACTTCACCCCTCCACTTT
TRBJ1-1,many,TRBV20-1,TRBD1,CSAVGQGIFAEAFF,TGCAGTGCTGTTGGACAGGGAATATTCGCTGAAGCTTTCTTT